This T cell receptor beta chain was retrieved from a study of blood T cell repertoires in COVID-19. Study-level background: COVID-19 samples collected from the United States, Italy and Spain covered acute and convalescent phases. From T cells, B-cell-depleted T cells, or PBMCs came the material, which was cDNA or gDNA.

The CDR3 runs to 17 residues. V trimming: 4 bases; J trimming: 2 bases; junction bases outside the gene matches: 10. Germline CDR1 is MNHEY and CDR2 is SMNVEV (reference sequence). In the source study's methods: The authors estimated nucleated cell counts from reference gene primer amplification. The data were produced by immunoSEQ multiplex PCR, yet TCRdb's version contains in-frame clones alone and is incomplete. That table furnishes V, J and clone size, whereas the DNA furnished D and trimming. The sample has around 300,000 clones, just over 90% seen once. Followed over time, Seattle patients had been enrolled while infection was active.

This clonotype was obtained from a woman aged 25-40 years with COVID-19, enrolled during active disease. The sample comprised peripheral blood. V usage is TRBV27 and J usage is TRBJ2-2; the match to TRBD1 covers 7 bases. The CDR3 reads CASSSLPGQKNTGELFF. CDR3 nucleotide sequence: TGTGCCAGCAGTTCGCTCCCGGGACAGAAAAACACCGGGGAGCTGTTTTTT.